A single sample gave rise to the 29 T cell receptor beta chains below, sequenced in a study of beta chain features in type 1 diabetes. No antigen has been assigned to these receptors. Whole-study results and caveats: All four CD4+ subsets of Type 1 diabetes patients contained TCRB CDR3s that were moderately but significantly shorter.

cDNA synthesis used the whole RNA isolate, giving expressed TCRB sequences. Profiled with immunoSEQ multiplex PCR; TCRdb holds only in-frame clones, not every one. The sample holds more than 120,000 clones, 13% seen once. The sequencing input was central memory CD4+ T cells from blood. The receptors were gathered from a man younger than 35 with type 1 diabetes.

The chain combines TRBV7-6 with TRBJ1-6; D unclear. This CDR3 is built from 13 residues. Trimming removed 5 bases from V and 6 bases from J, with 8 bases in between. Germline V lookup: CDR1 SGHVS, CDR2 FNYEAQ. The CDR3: CASSRYTNSPLHF. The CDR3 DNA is TGTGCCAGCAGCCGATACACTAATTCACCCCTCCACTTT.

The CDR3 nucleotides read TGTGCCAGCAGCTTAGCAACACACAGGGGTAGCACAGATACGCAGTATTTT. Its translation is CASSLATHRGSTDTQYF. The chain recombines TRBV7-9 with TRBJ2-3, with 7 bases aligning to TRBD1. Germline V gene data show CDR1 as SEHNR and CDR2 as FQNEAQ (reference sequence). The ends lost 0 bases at V and 0 bases at J; junction bases unmatched: 6. The CDR3 totals 17 residues.

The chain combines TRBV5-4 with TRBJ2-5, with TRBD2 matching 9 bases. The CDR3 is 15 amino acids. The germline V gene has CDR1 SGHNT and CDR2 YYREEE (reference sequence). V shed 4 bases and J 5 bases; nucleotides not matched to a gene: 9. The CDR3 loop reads CASSRSGGERETQYF. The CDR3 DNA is TGTGCCAGCAGCCGTAGCGGGGGAGAACGGGAGACCCAGTACTTC. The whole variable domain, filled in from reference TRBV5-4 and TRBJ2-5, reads ETGVTQSPTHLIKTRGQQVTLRCSSQSGHNTVSWYQQALGQGPQFIFQYYREEENGRGNFPPRFSGLQFPNYSSELNVNALELDDSALYLCASSRSGGERETQYFGPGTRLLVL.

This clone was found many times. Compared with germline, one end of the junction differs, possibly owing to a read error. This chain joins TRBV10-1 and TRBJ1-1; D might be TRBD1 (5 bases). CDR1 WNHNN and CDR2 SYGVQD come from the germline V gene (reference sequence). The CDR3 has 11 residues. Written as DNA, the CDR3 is TGCGCCAGCATGTTCAGGGATGCCTGGGGGTTT. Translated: CASMFRDAWGF.

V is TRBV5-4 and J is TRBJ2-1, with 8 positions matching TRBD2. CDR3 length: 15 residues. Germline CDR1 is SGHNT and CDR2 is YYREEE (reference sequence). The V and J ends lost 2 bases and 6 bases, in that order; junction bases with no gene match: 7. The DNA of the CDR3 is TGTGCCAGCAGCTTACGGCTAGCGGGTTTCAATGAGCAGTTCTTC. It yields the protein CASSLRLAGFNEQFF. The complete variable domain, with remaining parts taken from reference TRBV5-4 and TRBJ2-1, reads ETGVTQSPTHLIKTRGQQVTLRCSSQSGHNTVSWYQQALGQGPQFIFQYYREEENGRGNFPPRFSGLQFPNYSSELNVNALELDDSALYLCASSLRLAGFNEQFFGPGTRLTVL.

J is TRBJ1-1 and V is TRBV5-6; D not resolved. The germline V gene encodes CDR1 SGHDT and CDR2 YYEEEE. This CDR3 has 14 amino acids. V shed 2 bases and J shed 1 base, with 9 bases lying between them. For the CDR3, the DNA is TGTGCCAGCAGCTTTGGCGGGGAGAACACTGAAGCTTTCTTT. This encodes CASSFGGENTEAFF.

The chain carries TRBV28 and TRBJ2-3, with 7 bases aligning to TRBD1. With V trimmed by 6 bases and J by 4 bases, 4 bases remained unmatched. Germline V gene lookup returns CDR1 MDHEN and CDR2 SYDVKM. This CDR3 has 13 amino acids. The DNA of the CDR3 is TGTGCCAGCAGACTTACAGGGGCAGATACGCAGTATTTT. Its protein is CASRLTGADTQYF.

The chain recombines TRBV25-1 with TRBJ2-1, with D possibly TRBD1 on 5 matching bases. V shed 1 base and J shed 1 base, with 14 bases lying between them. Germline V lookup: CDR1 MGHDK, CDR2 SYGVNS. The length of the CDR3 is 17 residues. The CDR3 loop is CASSESQGLGSYNEQFF. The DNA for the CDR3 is TGTGCCAGCAGTGAATCCCAGGGTTTGGGGTCCTACAATGAGCAGTTCTTC.

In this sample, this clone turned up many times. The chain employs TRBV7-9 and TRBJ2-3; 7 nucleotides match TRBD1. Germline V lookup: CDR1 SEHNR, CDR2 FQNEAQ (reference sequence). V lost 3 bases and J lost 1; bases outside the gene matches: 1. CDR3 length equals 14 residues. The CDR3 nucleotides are TGTGCCAGCAGCTTTGGACAGGGCACAGATACGCAGTATTTT. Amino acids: CASSFGQGTDTQYF.

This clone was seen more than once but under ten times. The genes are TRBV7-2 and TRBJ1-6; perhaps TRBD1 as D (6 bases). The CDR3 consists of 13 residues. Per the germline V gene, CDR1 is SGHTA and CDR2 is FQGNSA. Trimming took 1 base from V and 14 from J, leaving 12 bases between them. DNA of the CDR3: TGTGCCAGCAGCTTAGACCCCGAGGGGGCCCTCCACTTT. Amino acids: CASSLDPEGALHF. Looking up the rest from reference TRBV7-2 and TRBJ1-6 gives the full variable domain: GAGVSQSPSNKVTEKGKDVELRCDPISGHTALYWYRQSLGQGLEFLIYFQGNSAPDKSGLPSDRFSAERTGGSVSTLTIQRTQQEDSAVYLCASSLDPEGALHFGNGTRLTVT.

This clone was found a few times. Here the CDR3 DNA reads TGTGCCAGCTCAGCTACAGGGGTTGGGGATCAGCCCCAGCATTTT. Residues: CASSATGVGDQPQHF. The chain recombines TRBV18 with TRBJ1-5, with 7 bases identical to TRBD1. Germline lookup yields CDR1 KGHSH and CDR2 LQKENI. With V trimmed by 5 bases and J by 5 bases, 9 bases remained unmatched. There are 15 residues in the CDR3.

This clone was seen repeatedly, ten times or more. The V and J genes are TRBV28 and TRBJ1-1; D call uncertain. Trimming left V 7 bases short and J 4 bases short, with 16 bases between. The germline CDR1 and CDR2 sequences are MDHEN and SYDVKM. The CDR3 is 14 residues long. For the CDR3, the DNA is TGTGCCAGCACTTCCTCGGGAGGGCCCACTGAAGCTTTCTTT. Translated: CASTSSGGPTEAFF.

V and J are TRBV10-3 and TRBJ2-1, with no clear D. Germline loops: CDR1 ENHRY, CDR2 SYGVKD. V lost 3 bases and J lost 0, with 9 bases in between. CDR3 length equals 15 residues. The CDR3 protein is CAISDDLYSYNEQFF. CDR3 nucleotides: TGTGCCATCAGTGACGACTTATACTCCTACAATGAGCAGTTCTTC.

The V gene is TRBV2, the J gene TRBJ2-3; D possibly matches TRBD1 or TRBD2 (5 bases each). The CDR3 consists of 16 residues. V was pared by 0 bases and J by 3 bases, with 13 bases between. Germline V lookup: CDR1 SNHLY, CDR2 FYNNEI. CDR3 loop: CASSEAPGTGTDTQYF. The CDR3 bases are TGTGCCAGCAGTGAAGCGCCGGGGACGGGGACAGATACGCAGTATTTT.

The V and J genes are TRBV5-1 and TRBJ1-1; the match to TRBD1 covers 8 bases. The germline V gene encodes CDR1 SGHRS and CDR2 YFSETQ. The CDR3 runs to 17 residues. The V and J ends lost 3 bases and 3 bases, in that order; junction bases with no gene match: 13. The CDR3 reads CASSSFPRGRVDTEAFF. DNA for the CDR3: TGCGCCAGCAGCTCATTCCCCAGGGGGCGCGTGGACACTGAAGCTTTCTTT.

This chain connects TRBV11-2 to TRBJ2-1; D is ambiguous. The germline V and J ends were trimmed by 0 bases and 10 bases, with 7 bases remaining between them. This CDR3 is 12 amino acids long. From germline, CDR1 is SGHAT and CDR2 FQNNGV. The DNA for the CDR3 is TGTGCCAGCAGCTTAGAAGTGGGGGAGCAGTTCTTC. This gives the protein CASSLEVGEQFF. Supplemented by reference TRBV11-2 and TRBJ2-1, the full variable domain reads EAGVAQSPRYKIIEKRQSVAFWCNPISGHATLYWYQQILGQGPKLLIQFQNNGVVDDSQLPKDRFSAERLKGVDSTLKIQPAKLEDSAVYLCASSLEVGEQFFGPGTRLTVL.

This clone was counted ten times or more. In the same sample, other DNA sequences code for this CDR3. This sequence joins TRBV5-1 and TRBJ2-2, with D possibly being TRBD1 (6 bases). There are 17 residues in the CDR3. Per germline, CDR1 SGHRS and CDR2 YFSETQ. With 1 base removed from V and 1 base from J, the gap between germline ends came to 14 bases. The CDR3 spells CASSLSPRTENTGELFF. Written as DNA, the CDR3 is TGCGCCAGCAGCTTGTCTCCACGGACAGAGAACACCGGGGAGCTGTTTTTT.

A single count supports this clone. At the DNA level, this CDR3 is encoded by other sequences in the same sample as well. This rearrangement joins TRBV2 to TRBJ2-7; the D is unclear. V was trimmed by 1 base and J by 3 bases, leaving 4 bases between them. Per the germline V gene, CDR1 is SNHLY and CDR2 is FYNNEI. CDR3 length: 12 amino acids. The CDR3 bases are TGTGCCAGCAGTGAAGGTGGCTACGAGCAGTACTTC. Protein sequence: CASSEGGYEQYF. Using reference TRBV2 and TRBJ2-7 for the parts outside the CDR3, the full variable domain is EPEVTQTPSHQVTQMGQEVILRCVPISNHLYFYWYRQILGQKVEFLVSFYNNEISEKSEIFDDQFSVERPDGSNFTLKIRSTKLEDSAMYFCASSEGGYEQYFGPGTRLTVT.

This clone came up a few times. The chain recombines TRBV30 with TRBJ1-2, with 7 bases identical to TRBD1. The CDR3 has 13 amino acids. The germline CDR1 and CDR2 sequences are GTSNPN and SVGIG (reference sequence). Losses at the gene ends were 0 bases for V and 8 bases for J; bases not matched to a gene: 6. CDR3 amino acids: CAWSVVQGGGYTF. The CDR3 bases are TGTGCCTGGAGTGTTGTGCAGGGGGGAGGCTACACCTTC.

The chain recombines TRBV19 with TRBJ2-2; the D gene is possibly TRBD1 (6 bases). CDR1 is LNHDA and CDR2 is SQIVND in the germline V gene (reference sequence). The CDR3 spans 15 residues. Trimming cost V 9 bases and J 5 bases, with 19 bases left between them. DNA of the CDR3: TGTGCCAGCAGCGACAGGCCAGGGTATACCGGGGAGCTGTTTTTT. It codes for CASSDRPGYTGELFF.

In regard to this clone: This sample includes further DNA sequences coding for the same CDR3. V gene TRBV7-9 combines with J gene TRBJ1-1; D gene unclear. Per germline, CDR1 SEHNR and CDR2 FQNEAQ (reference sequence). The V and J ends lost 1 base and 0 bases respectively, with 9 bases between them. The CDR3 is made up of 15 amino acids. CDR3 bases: TGTGCCAGCAGCTTAGGTTCTTCAATGAACACTGAAGCTTTCTTT. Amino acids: CASSLGSSMNTEAFF.

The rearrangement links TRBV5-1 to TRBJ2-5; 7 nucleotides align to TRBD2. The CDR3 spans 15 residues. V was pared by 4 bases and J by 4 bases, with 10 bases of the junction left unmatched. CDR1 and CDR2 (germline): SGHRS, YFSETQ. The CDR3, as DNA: TGCGCCAGCAGCCCCCCCGTGACTAGCCGAGAGACCCAGTACTTC. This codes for CASSPPVTSRETQYF.

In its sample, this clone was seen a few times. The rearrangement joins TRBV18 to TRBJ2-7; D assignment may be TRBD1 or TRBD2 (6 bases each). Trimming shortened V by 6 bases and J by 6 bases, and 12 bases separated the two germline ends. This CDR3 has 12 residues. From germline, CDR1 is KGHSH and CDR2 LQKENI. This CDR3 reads CASSRGRSEQYF. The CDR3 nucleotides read TGTGCCAGCTCCCGGGGGCGCTCCGAGCAGTACTTC.

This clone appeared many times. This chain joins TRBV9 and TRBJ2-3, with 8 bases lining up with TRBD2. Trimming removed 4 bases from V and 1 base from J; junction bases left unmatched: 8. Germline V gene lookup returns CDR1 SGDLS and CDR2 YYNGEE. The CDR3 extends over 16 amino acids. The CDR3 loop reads CASSPRGAGGTDTQYF. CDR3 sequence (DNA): TGTGCCAGCAGCCCCAGAGGAGCGGGGGGCACAGATACGCAGTATTTT.

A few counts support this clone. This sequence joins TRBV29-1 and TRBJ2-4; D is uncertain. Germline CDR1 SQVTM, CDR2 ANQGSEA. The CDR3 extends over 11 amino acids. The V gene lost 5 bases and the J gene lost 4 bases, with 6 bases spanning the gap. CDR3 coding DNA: TGCAGCGTTCTACAGAAAAACATTCAGTACTTC. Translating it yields CSVLQKNIQYF.

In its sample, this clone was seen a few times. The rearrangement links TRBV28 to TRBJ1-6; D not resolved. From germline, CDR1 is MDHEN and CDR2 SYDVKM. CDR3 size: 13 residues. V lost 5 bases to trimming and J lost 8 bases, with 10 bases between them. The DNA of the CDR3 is TGTGCCAGCAGTCTGGCGGGCGATTCACCCCTCCACTTT. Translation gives CASSLAGDSPLHF. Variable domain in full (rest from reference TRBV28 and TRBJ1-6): DVKVTQSSRYLVKRTGEKVFLECVQDMDHENMFWYRQDPGLGLRLIYFSYDVKMKEKGDIPEGYSVSREKKERFSLILESASTNQTSMYLCASSLAGDSPLHFGNGTRLTVT.

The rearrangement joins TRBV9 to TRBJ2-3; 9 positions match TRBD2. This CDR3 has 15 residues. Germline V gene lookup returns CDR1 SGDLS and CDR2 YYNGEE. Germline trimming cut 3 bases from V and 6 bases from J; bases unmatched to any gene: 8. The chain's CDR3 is CASSALAGREDTQYF. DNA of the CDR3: TGTGCCAGCAGCGCCCTAGCGGGGCGGGAGGATACGCAGTATTTT.

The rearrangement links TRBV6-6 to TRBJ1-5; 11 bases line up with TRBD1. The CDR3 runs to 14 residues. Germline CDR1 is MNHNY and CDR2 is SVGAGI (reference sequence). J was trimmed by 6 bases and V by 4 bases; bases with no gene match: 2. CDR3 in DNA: TGTGCCAGCAGTTCGGGACAGGGGGGTCAGCCCCAGCATTTT. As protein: CASSSGQGGQPQHF.

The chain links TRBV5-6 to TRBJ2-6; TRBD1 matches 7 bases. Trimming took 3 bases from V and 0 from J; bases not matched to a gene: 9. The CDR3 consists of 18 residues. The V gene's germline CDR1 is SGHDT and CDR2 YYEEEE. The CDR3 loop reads CASSSMGQILSGANVLTF. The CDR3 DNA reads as TGTGCCAGCAGCTCGATGGGACAGATCCTCTCTGGGGCCAACGTCCTGACTTTC. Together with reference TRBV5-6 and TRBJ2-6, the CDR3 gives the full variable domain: DAGVTQSPTHLIKTRGQQVTLRCSPKSGHDTVSWYQQALGQGPQFIFQYYEEEERQRGNFPDRFSGHQFPNYSSELNVNALLLGDSALYLCASSSMGQILSGANVLTFGAGSRLTVL.